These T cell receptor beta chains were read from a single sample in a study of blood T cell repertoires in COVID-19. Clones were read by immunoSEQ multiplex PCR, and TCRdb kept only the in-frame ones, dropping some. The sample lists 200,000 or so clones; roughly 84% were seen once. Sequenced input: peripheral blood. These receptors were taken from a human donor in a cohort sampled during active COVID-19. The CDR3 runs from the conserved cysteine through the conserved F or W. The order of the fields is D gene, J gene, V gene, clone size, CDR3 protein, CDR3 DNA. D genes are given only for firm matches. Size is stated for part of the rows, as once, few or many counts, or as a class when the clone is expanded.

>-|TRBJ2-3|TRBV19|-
CASSIGDIYSTDTQYF
TGTGCCAGTAGTATCGGGGACATCTACTCCACAGATACGCAGTATTTT
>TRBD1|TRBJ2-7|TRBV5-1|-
CASSLGQGVGEQYF
TGCGCCAGCAGCTTGGGACAGGGAGTCGGCGAGCAGTACTTC
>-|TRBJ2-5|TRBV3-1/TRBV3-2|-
CASSQVHYFQETQYF
TGTGCCAGCAGCCAAGTTCACTACTTCCAAGAGACCCAGTACTTC
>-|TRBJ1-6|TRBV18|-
CASSPGGFRSPLHF
TGTGCCAGCTCACCAGGCGGGTTCAGATCACCCCTCCACTTT
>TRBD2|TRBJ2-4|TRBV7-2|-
CASSPGTSGRHIQYF
TGTGCCAGCAGCCCCGGGACTAGCGGGAGGCACATTCAGTACTTC
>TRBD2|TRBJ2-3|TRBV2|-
CASEGGRATDTQYF
TGTGCCAGCGAAGGCGGGAGGGCCACAGATACGCAGTATTTT
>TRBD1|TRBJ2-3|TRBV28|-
CASSLQRDRVDTQYF
TGTGCCAGCAGTTTACAAAGGGACAGGGTGGATACGCAGTATTTT
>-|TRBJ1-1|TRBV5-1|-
CASRSQGTTEAFF
TGCGCCAGCAGATCGCAGGGTACCACTGAAGCTTTCTTT
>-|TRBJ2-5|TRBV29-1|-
CSVERAVSPQETQYF
TGCAGCGTTGAGAGGGCCGTTAGCCCCCAAGAGACCCAGTACTTC
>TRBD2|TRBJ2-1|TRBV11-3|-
CASSLGGLEANEQFF
TGTGCCAGCAGCTTAGGGGGACTAGAGGCCAATGAGCAGTTCTTC
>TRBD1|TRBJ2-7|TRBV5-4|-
CASSPGQGAYEQYF
TGTGCCAGCAGCCCAGGACAGGGGGCCTACGAGCAGTACTTC
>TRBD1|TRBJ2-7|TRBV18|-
CASSRSGTGSYEQYF
TGTGCCAGCTCAAGATCCGGGACAGGATCTTACGAGCAGTACTTC
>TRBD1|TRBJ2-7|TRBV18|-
CASSPKNSGQGRLEQYF
TGTGCCAGCTCACCGAAAAACTCGGGACAGGGAAGATTGGAGCAGTACTTC
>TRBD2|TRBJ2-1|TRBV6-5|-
CASSSLTSAYNEQFF
TGTGCCAGCAGTTCCCTGACTAGCGCCTACAATGAGCAGTTCTTC
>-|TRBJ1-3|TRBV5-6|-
CASSFRQSSGNTIYF
TGTGCCAGCAGCTTTAGACAGAGCTCTGGAAACACCATATATTTT
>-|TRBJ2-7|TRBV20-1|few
CSARTGGEQYF
TGCAGTGCTAGGACCGGGGGCGAGCAGTACTTC
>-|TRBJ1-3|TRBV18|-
CASSPTLTAGSGNTIYF
TGTGCCAGCTCACCGACTTTGACTGCCGGCTCTGGAAACACCATATATTTT
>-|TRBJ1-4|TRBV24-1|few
CATSGGPLDDNEKLFF
TGTGCCACCAGTGGAGGGCCCCTGGACGATAATGAAAAACTGTTTTTT
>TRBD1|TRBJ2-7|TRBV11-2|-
CASSFDRGQHEQYF
TGTGCCAGCAGCTTTGACAGGGGGCAACACGAGCAGTACTTC
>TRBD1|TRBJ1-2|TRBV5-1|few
CASSPAGTGGAAMGYTF
TGCGCCAGCAGCCCAGCCGGGACAGGGGGCGCAGCTATGGGCTACACCTTC